This T cell receptor beta chain is from a study of blood T cell repertoires in COVID-19. Libraries were prepared by immunoSEQ multiplex PCR; TCRdb keeps only in-frame clonotypes and omits some of them. The sample records about 140,000 clones, more than 75% being singletons. Germline V gene lookup returns CDR1 GTSNPN and CDR2 SVGIG (reference sequence). CDR3 length: 16 amino acids. V lost 0 bases, J lost 6 bases, and 12 bases stayed unmatched. This clonotype originated in a man aged 50 or older who had recovered from COVID-19. The V gene is TRBV30, the J gene TRBJ2-3, with 7 bases lining up with TRBD2. Sequences were obtained from peripheral blood. The CDR3 DNA reads TGTGCCTGGAGTGTGCGCGTTCTAGCGGTGGATGATACGCAGTATTTT. Protein: CAWSVRVLAVDDTQYF.